This note documents a single TCR beta chain sequence. What it binds is unknown. These data belong to a study of blood T cells in healthy people across ages. On the study more broadly: Researchers report that template switching captured about one barcoded beta molecule per two T cells.

PCR was performed a second time for 7 to 11 cycles using a sample-barcoded 5' primer and a J-beta primer mix. Each cDNA molecule received a tag from a template-switch adaptor that had 12 random nucleotides. TCRdb ran MiXCR on the 5' RACE reads and lists one entry per CDR3 protein. Seen here are 600,000 to 900,000 distinct CDR3 sequences, around a quarter observed once, and the top ten hold about 2.9%. The study's findings and limits: Per-million-T-cell TCR beta diversity fell roughly linearly with age.

The CDR3 extends over 13 amino acids. Per germline, CDR1 DFQATT and CDR2 SNEGSKA (reference sequence). V lost 3 bases, J lost 6 bases, and 14 bases lay in between. The sample was also linked to a second study, of T cells of mothers and their children. This second report adds: Random nucleotides (2-4) and sample barcodes were added by the M1S primer used in the second PCR.

The chain is built from TRBV20-1 and TRBJ2-5, with a possible D match to TRBD2 (6 bases). Material for sequencing was blood. This sequence originates from a boy younger than 18 in good health. CDR3 sequence reads: CSASPRLGKTQYF. The CDR3 DNA sequence: TGCAGTGCTAGCCCTCGACTAGGAAAGACCCAGTACTTC.